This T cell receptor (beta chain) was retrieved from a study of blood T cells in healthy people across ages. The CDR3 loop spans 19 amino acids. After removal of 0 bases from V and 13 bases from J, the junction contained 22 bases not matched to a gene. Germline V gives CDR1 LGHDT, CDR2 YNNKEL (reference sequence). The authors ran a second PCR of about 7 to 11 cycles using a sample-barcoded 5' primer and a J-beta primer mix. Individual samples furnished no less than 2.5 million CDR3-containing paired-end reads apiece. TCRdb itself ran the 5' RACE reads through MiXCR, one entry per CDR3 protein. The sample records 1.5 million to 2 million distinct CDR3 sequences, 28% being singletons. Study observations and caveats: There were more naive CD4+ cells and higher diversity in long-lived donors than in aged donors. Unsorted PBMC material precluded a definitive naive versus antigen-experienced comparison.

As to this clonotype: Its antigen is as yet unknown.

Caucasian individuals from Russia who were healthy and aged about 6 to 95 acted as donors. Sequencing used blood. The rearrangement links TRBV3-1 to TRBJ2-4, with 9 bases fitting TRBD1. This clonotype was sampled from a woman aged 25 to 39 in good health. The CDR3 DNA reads TGTGCCAGCAGCCAAGAAGTTTTAGGACAGGGGTTTACTTACAATGAGCAGTACTTC. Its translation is CASSQEVLGQGFTYNEQYF. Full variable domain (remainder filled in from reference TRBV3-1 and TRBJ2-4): DTAVSQTPKYLVTQMGNDKSIKCEQNLGHDTMYWYKQDSKKFLKIMFSYNNKELIINETVPNRFSPKSPDKAHLNLHINSLELGDSAVYFCASSQEVLGQGFTYNEQYFGAGTRLSVL.